Below are 21 T cell receptor beta chains sequenced from a single sample in a study of blood T cell repertoires in COVID-19. Sequencing was performed with immunoSEQ multiplex PCR; in TCRdb, only in-frame clones are kept and a portion is missing. The table shows roughly 260,000 clones, with around 82% occurring only once. Sequencing was done on a sample of peripheral blood. The origin of the receptors is a woman older than 75 with active or convalescent COVID-19.

This chain links TRBV3-1 (or the pseudogene TRBV3-2) with TRBJ1-2, with D maybe TRBD1 (5 bases). The CDR3 contains 11 residues. In germline, CDR1 is LGHDT, CDR2 YNNKEL (reference sequence). V gave up 7 bases and J gave up 2 bases, with 5 bases separating them. This CDR3 reads CASTGNYGYTF. The CDR3 DNA is TGTGCCAGCACAGGGAACTATGGCTACACCTTC.

The rearrangement uses TRBV7-6 and TRBJ1-1; TRBD1 aligns across 7 bases. The J segment lost 1 base and the V segment lost 5 bases, leaving 4 bases of the junction unmatched. CDR1 and CDR2 (germline): SGHVS, FNYEAQ. This CDR3 has 14 amino acids. The CDR3 loop reads CASSGGQRNTEAFF. CDR3 in DNA: TGTGCCAGCAGCGGGGGACAGAGGAACACTGAAGCTTTCTTT. The complete variable domain, with remaining parts taken from reference TRBV7-6 and TRBJ1-1, reads GAGVSQSPRYKVTKRGQDVALRCDPISGHVSLYWYRQALGQGPEFLTYFNYEAQQDKSGLPNDRFSAERPEGSISTLTIQRTEQRDSAMYRCASSGGQRNTEAFFGQGTRLTVV.

This chain uses TRBV3-1 (or the pseudogene TRBV3-2) with TRBJ1-4; 7 nucleotides line up with TRBD1. The trim removed 1 base at V and 5 bases at J, leaving 7 bases unmatched. The CDR3 length is 16 residues. Germline V gene data show CDR1 as LGHDT and CDR2 as YNNKEL (reference sequence). CDR3 amino acids: CASSQGTGLINEKLFF. The CDR3 nucleotides are TGTGCCAGCAGCCAAGGGACAGGCCTTATAAATGAAAAACTGTTTTTT.

This chain uses TRBV5-4 with TRBJ2-1; perhaps TRBD1 as D (5 bases). The V gene lost 4 bases and the J gene lost 5 bases, with 10 bases spanning the gap. The germline CDR1 and CDR2 sequences are SGHNT and YYREEE (reference sequence). The CDR3 has 13 residues. The CDR3 spells CASSLQENNEQFF. In DNA form, the CDR3 reads TGTGCCAGCAGCCTACAGGAAAACAATGAGCAGTTCTTC.

In its sample, this clone was seen a few times. The chain is built from TRBV28 and TRBJ1-1, with a tentative D call TRBD1 (6 bases). The CDR3 is 13 residues long. Trimming took off 6 bases at V and 2 bases at J, with 10 bases between the two ends. Germline CDR1 reads MDHEN; CDR2 reads SYDVKM. CDR3 nucleotide sequence: TGTGCCAGCAGCGGACAGCACAACACTGAAGCTTTCTTT. It encodes CASSGQHNTEAFF.

This clone has only one observation. V is TRBV6-5 and J is TRBJ1-5, with TRBD1 identical over 8 bases. The CDR3 covers 15 residues. The junction had 8 bases not matched to a gene; V was cut back by 4 bases and J by 6 bases. Germline lookup yields CDR1 MNHEY and CDR2 SVGAGI. This chain's CDR3 is CASSFGQGRAQPQHF. The CDR3 DNA sequence: TGTGCCAGCAGTTTTGGACAGGGCCGGGCTCAGCCCCAGCATTTT.

This chain links TRBV18 with TRBJ2-6, with 11 bases aligning to TRBD1. Germline V gives CDR1 KGHSH, CDR2 LQKENI. The V segment lost 3 bases and the J segment 0 bases; nucleotides outside the gene matches: 1. This CDR3 region has 17 residues. The CDR3 region is CASSPGTGGSGANVLTF. CDR3 DNA: TGTGCCAGCTCACCGGGGACAGGGGGCTCTGGGGCCAACGTCCTGACTTTC.

The gene calls are TRBV5-1 and TRBJ2-3; the match to TRBD1 covers 7 bases. The CDR3 sequence is 16 residues long. J lost 2 bases, V lost 0 bases, and 6 bases had no gene match. CDR1 and CDR2 (germline): SGHRS, YFSETQ. CDR3 DNA: TGCGCCAGCAGCTTGGACGGGGACAGCACCACAGATACGCAGTATTTT. This translates into CASSLDGDSTTDTQYF.

The chain couples TRBV19 to TRBJ2-1, with 15 bases matching TRBD2. CDR1 is LNHDA, CDR2 SQIVND, per germline (reference sequence). The CDR3 runs 15 residues. V gave up 9 bases and J gave up 4 bases; unmatched junction bases: 4. CDR3 amino acids: CASRGLAGGYNEQFF. In DNA, the CDR3 is TGTGCCAGCAGGGGACTAGCGGGGGGATACAATGAGCAGTTCTTC.

The genes are TRBV5-1 and TRBJ1-1; 9 bases are shared with TRBD1. The CDR3 spans 13 residues. The V gene's germline CDR1 is SGHRS and CDR2 YFSETQ. With 4 bases clipped from V and 12 bases from J, the junction kept 10 bases outside the gene matches. CDR3 amino acids: CASSDRGQGVPFF. Here the CDR3 DNA reads TGCGCCAGCAGCGATAGGGGACAGGGAGTACCTTTCTTT.

The chain uses TRBV11-2 and TRBJ1-3; 9 bases align to TRBD1. CDR1 is SGHAT and CDR2 is FQNNGV in the germline V gene. The V segment lost 5 bases and the J segment 0 bases; nucleotides outside the gene matches: 8. The CDR3 spans 17 residues. In nucleotides, the CDR3 is TGTGCCAGCAGCCCCGGGACAGGGCGAAACTCTGGAAACACCATATATTTT. Translation gives CASSPGTGRNSGNTIYF.

The chain is built from TRBV11-3 and TRBJ2-4, with a possible D match to TRBD2 (6 bases). Germline V gene lookup returns CDR1 SGHNT and CDR2 YENEEA. Trimming took off 1 base at V and 10 bases at J, with 11 bases between the two ends. The CDR3 is made up of 13 amino acids. CDR3 in DNA: TGTGCCAGCAGCTTAGGTGCGGGGAGTATTCAGTACTTC. Translation: CASSLGAGSIQYF.

For the CDR3, the DNA is TGTGCCAGCTCCGAGGGGGCGAACACCGGGGAGCTGTTTTTT. It specifies CASSEGANTGELFF. This rearrangement joins TRBV19 to TRBJ2-2, with D possibly being TRBD1 (6 bases). V lost 9 bases to trimming and J lost 0 bases, with 11 bases between them. Per the germline V gene, CDR1 is LNHDA and CDR2 is SQIVND (reference sequence). The CDR3 runs 14 residues.

Comments on this clone: Distinct nucleotide sequences in the sample also encode this CDR3. The chain carries TRBV4-1 and TRBJ2-5; 8 bases fit TRBD2. This CDR3 spans 15 amino acids. Germline CDR1 reads MGHRA; CDR2 reads YSYEKL. Trimming cost V 4 bases and J 2 bases; bases outside gene matches: 6. The CDR3 region has the DNA TGCGCCAGCAGCCCGCTGGCGGGGGGTCAAGAGACCCAGTACTTC. It is translated as CASSPLAGGQETQYF.

The J gene is TRBJ1-2, the V gene TRBV6-4; D is unclear. The CDR3 runs 12 residues. The germline gives CDR1 MRHNA, CDR2 SNTAGT. The CDR3 sequence is CAPKWEDYGYTF. CDR3 bases: TGTGCTCCCAAGTGGGAGGACTATGGCTACACCTTC.

J is TRBJ2-5 and V is TRBV5-4; 7 bases are shared with TRBD2. V lost 2 bases and J lost 3; bases outside the gene matches: 7. This CDR3 region has 15 residues. The V gene's germline CDR1 is SGHNT and CDR2 YYREEE (reference sequence). For the CDR3, the DNA is TGTGCCAGCAGCTTAGGCGGGAGAGGGGAAGAGACCCAGTACTTC. This encodes CASSLGGRGEETQYF.

The rearrangement links TRBV5-4 to TRBJ1-2, with unresolved D. V lost 0 bases and J lost 8, with 17 bases in between. The CDR3 is 15 residues long. Looked up from germline, CDR1 is SGHNT and CDR2 is YYREEE (reference sequence). The CDR3 DNA follows: TGTGCCAGCAGCTTGGTAACCGGGAGCCGCGCAGGCTACACCTTC. Its translation: CASSLVTGSRAGYTF.

The sample holds one count of this clone. This chain joins TRBV18 and TRBJ1-2; TRBD1 matches at 7 bases. The CDR3 is made up of 15 amino acids. J was trimmed by 4 bases and V by 3 bases; bases with no gene match: 8. Per the germline V gene, CDR1 is KGHSH and CDR2 is LQKENI. CDR3 nucleotide sequence: TGTGCCAGCTCACCCCCGGGACAGACCAGCTATGGCTACACCTTC. It yields the protein CASSPPGQTSYGYTF.

As DNA, the CDR3 is TGTGCCTGGAGTGTTAATTCGGATGAGCAGTTCTTC. Translated: CAWSVNSDEQFF. The chain has TRBV30 and TRBJ2-1, with no clear D. The CDR3 consists of 12 residues. With 0 bases removed from V and 8 bases from J, the gap between germline ends came to 8 bases. CDR1 and CDR2 from the germline V gene are GTSNPN and SVGIG (reference sequence).

The rearrangement uses TRBV4-1 and TRBJ2-4; D is possibly TRBD1 (5 bases). Germline CDR1 and CDR2: MGHRA and YSYEKL. This CDR3 spans 18 amino acids. Trimming cost V 0 bases and J 1 base, with 16 bases left between them. The CDR3 spells CASSQDFLDTRAKNIQYF. In nucleotides, the CDR3 is TGCGCCAGCAGCCAAGACTTTTTGGACACCCGGGCCAAAAACATTCAGTACTTC.

V gene TRBV3-1 (or the pseudogene TRBV3-2) combines with J gene TRBJ2-5; TRBD2 matches 9 bases. Germline V lookup: CDR1 LGHDT, CDR2 YNNKEL (reference sequence). After removal of 3 bases from V and 7 bases from J, the junction contained 12 bases not matched to a gene. The length of the CDR3 is 16 residues. The CDR3 is CASSHLSGRTRGTQYF. CDR3 bases: TGTGCCAGCAGCCACCTTAGCGGGAGAACCCGAGGGACCCAGTACTTC.